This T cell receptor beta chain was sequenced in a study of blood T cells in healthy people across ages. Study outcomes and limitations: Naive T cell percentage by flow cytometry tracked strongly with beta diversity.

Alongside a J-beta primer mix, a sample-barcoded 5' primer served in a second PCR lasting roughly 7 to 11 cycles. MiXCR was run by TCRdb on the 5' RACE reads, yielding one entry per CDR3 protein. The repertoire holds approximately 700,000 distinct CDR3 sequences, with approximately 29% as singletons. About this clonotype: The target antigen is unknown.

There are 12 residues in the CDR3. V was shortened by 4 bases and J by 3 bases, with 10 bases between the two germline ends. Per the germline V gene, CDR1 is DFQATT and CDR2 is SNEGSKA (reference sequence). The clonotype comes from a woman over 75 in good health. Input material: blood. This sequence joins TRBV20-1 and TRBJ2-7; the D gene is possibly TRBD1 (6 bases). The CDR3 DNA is TGCAGTGCTACCGGGACAAACTACGAGCAGTACTTC. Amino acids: CSATGTNYEQYF.